The 25 T cell receptor beta chains presented below share a single source sample, sequenced in a study of neurological immune-mediated disorders. Time point noted: technical triplicate 3. TCRdb itself ran the 5' RACE reads through MiXCR, one entry per CDR3 protein. The repertoire holds 25,000 to 35,000 distinct CDR3 sequences, with 15% to 20% as singletons. Sequenced material: CD4+ T cells from blood. These TCRs come from a female donor with HTLV-1-associated myelopathy (HAM/TSP).

The table lists this clonotype with many counts. V and J are TRBV20-1 and TRBJ1-1; the D is unclear. Germline loops: CDR1 DFQATT, CDR2 SNEGSKA (reference sequence). This CDR3 has 13 amino acids. V was shortened by 2 bases and J by 1 base, with 8 bases between the two germline ends. The DNA for the CDR3 is TGCAGTGCTAGACGGCAGTCGAACACTGAAGCTTTCTTT. It specifies CSARRQSNTEAFF.

V usage is TRBV3-1 and J usage is TRBJ2-3; a possible D gene is TRBD1 (5 bases). CDR3 length equals 15 residues. With 0 bases removed from V and 5 bases from J, the gap between germline ends came to 12 bases. Germline V gene sequence: CDR1 LGHDT, CDR2 YNNKEL (reference sequence). CDR3 region: CASSQDRTGGDTQYF. The CDR3 bases are TGTGCCAGCAGCCAAGACCGCACAGGCGGAGATACGCAGTATTTT.

This clonotype showed up many times. This sequence joins TRBV20-1 and TRBJ2-2; perhaps TRBD2 as D (5 bases). The CDR3 loop spans 16 amino acids. CDR1 DFQATT and CDR2 SNEGSKA come from the germline V gene (reference sequence). Trimming left V 1 base short and J 0 bases short, with 12 bases between. The CDR3 is CSARAGRGTNTGELFF. The CDR3 coding sequence is TGCAGTGCTAGAGCTGGTCGGGGAACGAACACCGGGGAGCTGTTTTTT.

This clonotype is labeled medium-sized (0.01 to 0.1%). V usage is TRBV20-1 and J usage is TRBJ2-1, with 10 bases matching TRBD2. V was pared by 6 bases and J by 8 bases, with 7 bases of the junction left unmatched. The CDR3 runs 13 residues. Germline loops: CDR1 DFQATT, CDR2 SNEGSKA (reference sequence). The CDR3 coding sequence is TGCAGTGCCGCGGGACTAGCGCAGGATGAGCAGTTCTTC. Amino acids: CSAAGLAQDEQFF.

This clonotype was recorded many times. The rearrangement links TRBV12-3 or TRBV12-4 to TRBJ2-7; D ambiguous. Between the trimmed V and J ends, which lost 1 base and 4 bases, there was a span of 8 bases. The CDR3 is 13 amino acids. The CDR3 loop reads CASSLESGYEQYF. CDR3 sequence (DNA): TGTGCCAGCAGTTTAGAATCGGGTTACGAGCAGTACTTC.

This clonotype was found many times. This rearrangement joins TRBV5-1 to TRBJ2-5; 7 bases fit TRBD2. Losses at the gene ends were 5 bases for V and 6 bases for J; bases not matched to a gene: 16. Germline assignment: CDR1 SGHRS and CDR2 YFSETQ. The CDR3 contains 16 residues. CDR3 DNA sequence: TGCGCCAGCAGTCTTGGGGCGTTCGGCGGGAGCAAGACCCAGTACTTC. This gives the protein CASSLGAFGGSKTQYF.

This clonotype was observed at least ten times. The chain carries TRBV20-1 and TRBJ1-1, with D tentatively TRBD1 (6 bases). V was shortened by 4 bases and J by 7 bases, with 13 bases between the two germline ends. CDR1 DFQATT and CDR2 SNEGSKA come from the germline V gene (reference sequence). The CDR3 sequence is 12 residues long. The CDR3 sequence: CSATFGQSEAFF. The CDR3 coding sequence is TGCAGTGCTACCTTTGGACAGAGTGAAGCTTTCTTT.

This clonotype was counted at least ten times. This chain connects TRBV10-3 to TRBJ1-2, with a tentative D call TRBD1 (5 bases). CDR1 and CDR2 from the germline V gene are ENHRY and SYGVKD. This CDR3 spans 16 amino acids. V was clipped by 3 bases and J by 7 bases, with 21 bases between them. The CDR3 reads CAISDPAAGPLRGYTF. The CDR3 DNA reads TGTGCCATCAGTGACCCTGCGGCAGGGCCCCTACGTGGCTACACCTTC.

This clonotype was seen many times. The chain employs TRBV5-1 and TRBJ2-5; TRBD2 matches at 8 bases. The CDR3 spans 16 residues. Trimming removed 0 bases from V and 2 bases from J; junction bases left unmatched: 6. Germline values: CDR1 SGHRS, CDR2 YFSETQ. The CDR3 spells CASSLGVAGWQETQYF. The CDR3 coding sequence is TGCGCCAGCAGCTTGGGAGTAGCGGGATGGCAAGAGACCCAGTACTTC.

The table lists this clonotype with many counts. The V call is TRBV5-1, the J call TRBJ2-7; weak D call: TRBD2 (7 bases). Germline loops: CDR1 SGHRS, CDR2 YFSETQ. CDR3 size: 16 residues. V lost 0 bases to trimming and J lost 3 bases, with 16 bases between them. The CDR3 spells CASSLAGGLMGYEQYF. DNA of the CDR3: TGCGCCAGCAGCTTGGCCGGGGGGCTGATGGGCTACGAGCAGTACTTC.

This clonotype was seen at least ten times. This chain links TRBV12-3 or TRBV12-4 with TRBJ2-3, with TRBD1 matching 10 bases. The CDR3 contains 14 residues. Trimming removed 8 bases from V and 0 bases from J; junction bases left unmatched: 2. In DNA, the CDR3 is TGTGCCAGCGGGGACAGGGGTAGCACAGATACGCAGTATTTT. Protein: CASGDRGSTDTQYF.

This clonotype was recorded many times. This chain connects TRBV20-1 to TRBJ2-2; 9 bases fit TRBD2. This CDR3 region has 17 residues. Unmatched junction bases numbered 9, after V lost 1 base and J lost 3 bases. The germline V gene encodes CDR1 DFQATT and CDR2 SNEGSKA (reference sequence). The CDR3 loop reads CSARGGSGSLYTGELFF. The CDR3 DNA sequence: TGCAGTGCTAGAGGGGGTAGCGGGAGTTTGTACACCGGGGAGCTGTTTTTT.

This clonotype came up many times. The chain combines TRBV4-2 with TRBJ2-3, with D perhaps matching TRBD1 or TRBD2 (5 bases each). Trimming cost V 0 bases and J 3 bases, with 10 bases left between them. This CDR3 comprises 15 residues. Germline V gene data show CDR1 as LGHNA and CDR2 as YNFKEQ. CDR3 amino acids: CASSQERGQTDTQYF. The CDR3 DNA reads as TGTGCCAGCAGCCAAGAGAGGGGCCAAACAGATACGCAGTATTTT.

The sample holds many counts of this clonotype. This chain uses TRBV7-2 with TRBJ1-3; D gene ambiguous. The CDR3 has 13 amino acids. Germline V gives CDR1 SGHTA, CDR2 FQGNSA. The germline V and J ends were trimmed by 2 bases and 0 bases, with 2 bases remaining between them. CDR3 sequence: CASSLSSGNTIYF. The CDR3 DNA reads TGTGCCAGCAGCTTAAGCTCTGGAAACACCATATATTTT.

This chain connects TRBV20-1 to TRBJ2-7, with D perhaps assigned TRBD1 or TRBD2 (5 bases each). From germline, CDR1 is DFQATT and CDR2 SNEGSKA (reference sequence). This CDR3 spans 16 amino acids. V was shortened by 1 base and J by 2 bases, with 18 bases between the two germline ends. The DNA of the CDR3 is TGCAGTGCTAGAGCGAGTTTCTCCGGGACGCCCTACGAGCAGTACTTC. Amino acids: CSARASFSGTPYEQYF.

The table lists this clonotype with many counts. This chain connects TRBV5-1 to TRBJ2-7; no reliable D call. The CDR3 totals 13 residues. V was pared by 3 bases and J by 6 bases, with 13 bases between. Germline CDR1 is SGHRS and CDR2 is YFSETQ. CDR3 sequence: CASSSPSAPEQYF. CDR3 DNA: TGCGCCAGCAGCTCCCCTTCGGCCCCCGAGCAGTACTTC.

This clonotype is judged medium-sized (0.01 to 0.1%). The J gene is TRBJ2-5, the V gene TRBV4-2, with D possibly TRBD2 on 6 matching bases. V dropped 4 bases and J dropped 2 bases, with 11 bases sitting between them. Germline CDR1 is LGHNA and CDR2 is YNFKEQ. CDR3 length equals 14 residues. The CDR3 nucleotides read TGTGCCAGCAGCCTAGGAGGGTGGCAAGAGACCCAGTACTTC. Its protein is CASSLGGWQETQYF.

The rearrangement joins TRBV2 to TRBJ2-1, with TRBD1 identical over 8 bases. The germline V gene has CDR1 SNHLY and CDR2 FYNNEI. V shed 6 bases and J 3 bases; nucleotides not matched to a gene: 4. This CDR3 contains 14 residues. CDR3 sequence (DNA): TGTGCCAGCAGGACAGGGGACCTCTACAATGAGCAGTTCTTC. Its translation: CASRTGDLYNEQFF.

This clonotype was detected ten times or more. The chain uses TRBV7-8 and TRBJ2-3; D is unresolved. CDR1 is SGHVS, CDR2 FQNEAQ, per germline. Trimming took 8 bases from V and 2 from J, leaving 8 bases between them. The CDR3 consists of 12 residues. The CDR3 protein is CASQKSTDTQYF. DNA of the CDR3: TGTGCCAGCCAAAAATCCACAGATACGCAGTATTTT.

This clonotype was observed many times. This chain uses TRBV2 with TRBJ1-5; D is ambiguous. V was clipped by 5 bases and J by 7 bases, with 15 bases between them. The CDR3 has 14 amino acids. The germline CDR1 and CDR2 sequences are SNHLY and FYNNEI. CDR3 loop: CASSSFSVQQPQHF. DNA of the CDR3: TGTGCCAGCAGTTCCTTCTCCGTACAGCAGCCCCAGCATTTT.

Ten or more counts support this clonotype. V and J are TRBV5-1 and TRBJ2-5; D possibly corresponds to TRBD1 (5 bases). V was shortened by 0 bases and J by 2 bases, with 11 bases between the two germline ends. In germline, CDR1 is SGHRS, CDR2 YFSETQ. The CDR3 length is 15 residues. For the CDR3, the DNA is TGCGCCAGCAGCTTGGTGGACACCAGTCAAGAGACCCAGTACTTC. It yields the protein CASSLVDTSQETQYF.

This clonotype occurred many times. The chain couples TRBV10-2 to TRBJ2-2, with TRBD1 as a possible D gene (6 bases). Germline V lookup: CDR1 WSHSY, CDR2 SAAADI. This CDR3 has 13 amino acids. Deletions cut 6 bases from V and 7 bases from J, with 12 bases between. The CDR3 loop reads CASRATGFGELFF. The CDR3, as DNA: TGCGCCAGCAGGGCTACAGGGTTCGGGGAGCTGTTTTTT.

This clonotype was seen at least ten times. V gene TRBV18 combines with J gene TRBJ2-7; weak D call: TRBD1 (6 bases). V shed 4 bases and J shed 2 bases, with 12 bases lying between them. The CDR3 is 14 residues long. Germline V lookup: CDR1 KGHSH, CDR2 LQKENI. The CDR3 DNA is TGTGCCAGCTCACTAAACAGGGAAGCCTACGAGCAGTACTTC. Amino acids: CASSLNREAYEQYF.

There are many counts of this clonotype. The chain has TRBV5-1 and TRBJ1-1, with a possible D match to TRBD1 (5 bases). Germline V gives CDR1 SGHRS, CDR2 YFSETQ. V was shortened by 0 bases and J by 8 bases, with 17 bases between the two germline ends. The CDR3 has 15 residues. CDR3 nucleotide sequence: TGCGCCAGCAGCTTGGCTTTGGTCGGGGGGAGAGAAGCTTTCTTT. Protein sequence: CASSLALVGGREAFF.

This clonotype was recorded at least ten times. The rearrangement joins TRBV5-1 to TRBJ2-1; 8 nucleotides line up with TRBD1. Germline V gene data show CDR1 as SGHRS and CDR2 as YFSETQ. The CDR3 is made up of 13 amino acids. With V trimmed by 2 bases and J by 6 bases, 1 base remained unmatched. Here the CDR3 reads CASSLGTGNEQFF. Written as DNA, the CDR3 is TGCGCCAGCAGCTTAGGGACAGGCAATGAGCAGTTCTTC.